This TCR beta chain was sequenced in a study of response to subunit inactivated influenza vaccine. TCRdb fed the RT-PCR reads into MiXCR, producing one record per CDR3 protein. Altogether 500,000 to 600,000 distinct CDR3 sequences are present, 10% to 15% being singletons, with the ten largest covering 13%. Broader study findings: The authors offered the suggestion that each seasonal influenza vaccination recruits few new T cells.

Worth noting for this clonotype: As yet, its antigen is unknown.

The clonotype comes from a man aged 50 to 59 who received an inactivated influenza vaccine. The specimen was PBMCs from blood, collected more than 35 days after vaccination.

The CDR3 protein is CASSGRFGTGESGELFF. The CDR3 region has the DNA TGTGCCAGCAGTGGTAGATTCGGGACAGGGGAGAGCGGGGAGCTGTTTTTT. The gene calls are TRBV25-1 and TRBJ2-2, with 10 bases aligning to TRBD1. With V trimmed by 4 bases and J by 7 bases, 12 bases remained unmatched. The germline CDR1 and CDR2 sequences are MGHDK and SYGVNS. This CDR3 is 17 amino acids long.